The clone carrying this TCR beta chain was counted ten times or more. RNA transcripts gave rise to amplified TCR beta CDR3 regions. First-round RT-PCR of the TCR CDR3 relied on the HTBI primer set. TCRdb re-derived calls from the multiplex PCR reads in MiXCR, one entry per CDR3 protein. The profile shows 400,000 to 550,000 distinct CDR3 sequences, around 14% of them singletons. These data come from a study of T cells in Graves' hyperthyroidism and ophthalmopathy. Looking at the study overall: The initial diagnosis was the point when peripheral blood was collected, ahead of any treatment.

Patients having uncontrolled infection, another autoimmune disease, pregnancy or lactation were not included. Thyroid ultrasound, orbital computed tomography, clinical symptoms, and serum thyroxine and TRAb underpinned diagnoses. This sample holds PBMCs from 9.5 to 10 ml fresh peripheral blood. Germline loops: CDR1 MGHRA, CDR2 YSYEKL. The CDR3 runs to 14 residues. With V trimmed by 2 bases and J by 3 bases, 3 bases remained unmatched. This clonotype was sampled from a woman younger than 35 with Graves' hyperthyroidism. The rearrangement uses TRBV4-1 and TRBJ2-7; 8 nucleotides match TRBD1. The sequencing sample was made of blood. CDR3 bases: TGCGCCAGCAGCCAACCTGGACAGGGCTACGAGCAGTACTTC. Its translation is CASSQPGQGYEQYF.